Presented here are 21 T cell receptor beta chains from one specimen sequenced in a study of blood T cell repertoires in COVID-19. The table came from immunoSEQ multiplex PCR; TCRdb's copy has only in-frame clones and leaves some out. The sample comprises 60,000 to 80,000 clones, 85% to 90% of which are singletons, and 15% to 20% rests with the top ten. The sample taken for sequencing was peripheral blood. The receptors were gathered from a woman in her fifties or sixties with COVID-19, enrolled during active disease.

J is TRBJ2-3 and V is TRBV5-1, with 10 nucleotides matching TRBD2. Trimming removed 0 bases from V and 1 base from J; junction bases left unmatched: 2. CDR1 is SGHRS, CDR2 YFSETQ, per germline. The CDR3 is 16 residues long. This chain's CDR3 is CASSLGTSGGTDTQYF. DNA of the CDR3: TGCGCCAGCAGCTTGGGGACTAGCGGAGGCACAGATACGCAGTATTTT. Complete variable domain (other parts from reference TRBV5-1 and TRBJ2-3): KAGVTQTPRYLIKTRGQQVTLSCSPISGHRSVSWYQQTPGQGLQFLFEYFSETQRNKGNFPGRFSGRQFSNSRSEMNVSTLELGDSALYLCASSLGTSGGTDTQYFGPGTRLTVL.

The V call is TRBV24-1, the J call TRBJ1-1, with D uncertain. Germline V lookup: CDR1 KGHDR, CDR2 SFDVKD. The CDR3 extends over 11 amino acids. V lost 9 bases, J lost 3 bases, and 7 bases lay in between. The CDR3 DNA reads TGTGCCACCGTCGGAGACACTGAAGCTTTCTTT. Protein sequence: CATVGDTEAFF.

V is TRBV5-4 and J is TRBJ1-1, with D perhaps matching TRBD1 (6 bases). The CDR3 is made up of 14 amino acids. CDR1 and CDR2 (germline): SGHNT, YYREEE (reference sequence). Trimming removed 1 base from V and 0 bases from J, with 7 bases in between. Written as DNA, the CDR3 is TGTGCCAGCAGCTTGAGGGGGATGAACACTGAAGCTTTCTTT. Translating it yields CASSLRGMNTEAFF.

J is TRBJ1-2 and V is TRBV19, with 8 bases matching TRBD1. The germline CDR1 and CDR2 sequences are LNHDA and SQIVND (reference sequence). The CDR3 covers 15 residues. Losses at the gene ends were 4 bases for V and 3 bases for J; bases not matched to a gene: 7. CDR3 in DNA: TGTGCCAGTAGTAAATTCACAGGGGGAGACTATGGCTACACCTTC. Translated, it gives CASSKFTGGDYGYTF.

This rearrangement joins TRBV7-9 to TRBJ1-2, with D uncertain. CDR3 size: 15 residues. V lost 5 bases and J 0 bases, leaving 13 bases between the germline ends. CDR1 SEHNR and CDR2 FQNEAQ come from the germline V gene (reference sequence). The CDR3 region is CASSPRQDPNYGYTF. The CDR3 coding sequence is TGTGCCAGCAGCCCGAGACAAGACCCTAACTATGGCTACACCTTC.

This chain uses TRBV10-1 with TRBJ2-1; 10 nucleotides agree with TRBD2. This CDR3 is 16 amino acids long. In germline, CDR1 is WNHNN, CDR2 SYGVQD (reference sequence). Trimming took 3 bases from V and 6 from J; bases not matched to a gene: 8. The CDR3: CASSEAAGGYINEQFF. The CDR3 DNA reads as TGCGCCAGCAGTGAAGCAGCGGGAGGGTATATCAATGAGCAGTTCTTC.

The chain joins TRBV10-3 to TRBJ2-1; 7 positions agree with TRBD2. The CDR3 is made up of 16 amino acids. V lost 4 bases to trimming and J lost 7 bases; unmatched junction nucleotides: 13. Germline V gene data show CDR1 as ENHRY and CDR2 as SYGVKD. CDR3 in amino acids: CAISGWRESTKNEQFF. The CDR3 region has the DNA TGTGCCATCAGTGGCTGGCGGGAGAGTACTAAGAATGAGCAGTTCTTC.

The chain couples TRBV29-1 to TRBJ1-1; no definite D call. The CDR3 is 12 residues long. Germline V gives CDR1 SQVTM, CDR2 ANQGSEA. V was pared by 8 bases and J by 4 bases, with 14 bases between. The CDR3 nucleotides are TGCAGCATCAGAGGGCCGGGCACTGAAGCTTTCTTT. It codes for CSIRGPGTEAFF. The complete variable domain, with remaining parts taken from reference TRBV29-1 and TRBJ1-1, reads SAVISQKPSRDICQRGTSLTIQCQVDSQVTMMFWYRQQPGQSLTLIATANQGSEATYESGFVIDKFPISRPNLTFSTLTVSNMSPEDSSIYLCSIRGPGTEAFFGQGTRLTVV.

This chain uses TRBV5-4 with TRBJ2-7, with TRBD2 matching over 7 bases. The CDR3 extends over 15 amino acids. J gave up 2 bases and V 6 bases, and 11 bases lay outside the gene matches. The V gene's germline CDR1 is SGHNT and CDR2 YYREEE (reference sequence). The CDR3 DNA follows: TGTGCCAGCACCTCAGGAGGGACTACCCCCTACGAGCAGTACTTC. It codes for CASTSGGTTPYEQYF.

To note about this clone: Its ends do not fully match the called genes, so a read error is possible. This rearrangement joins TRBV7-7 to TRBJ2-2, with TRBD1 matching 9 bases. Germline loops: CDR1 SSHAT, CDR2 FNYEAQ (reference sequence). The CDR3 is 17 amino acids. CDR3: CASSPTTGGVGTGELFF. The DNA of the CDR3 is TGTGCTAGCAGCCCAACTACAGGGGGCGTAGGTACCGGGGAGCTGTTTTTT.

The V call is TRBV7-3, the J call TRBJ1-6; D unclear. Deletions cut 5 bases from V and 5 bases from J, with 10 bases between. Germline CDR1 reads SGHTA; CDR2 reads FQGTGA. The CDR3 spans 14 residues. The CDR3 sequence is CASSLTRNNSPLHF. CDR3 in DNA: TGTGCCAGCAGCCTGACACGGAATAATTCACCCCTCCACTTT. Full variable domain (rest looked up from reference TRBV7-3 and TRBJ1-6): GAGVSQTPSNKVTEKGKYVELRCDPISGHTALYWYRQSLGQGPEFLIYFQGTGAADDSGLPNDRFFAVRPEGSVSTLKIQRTERGDSAVYLCASSLTRNNSPLHFGNGTRLTVT.

The chain couples TRBV29-1 to TRBJ1-2; the match to TRBD1 covers 10 bases. Germline V CDR1 and CDR2: SQVTM, ANQGSEA. CDR3 length: 13 amino acids. V lost 7 bases and J lost 5; bases outside the gene matches: 7. CDR3 nucleotide sequence: TGCAGCGGGGGGGACAGGGGAACTTATGGCTACACCTTC. This codes for CSGGDRGTYGYTF.

V is TRBV30 and J is TRBJ2-7; 9 bases map to TRBD2. Unmatched junction bases numbered 9, after V lost 3 bases and J lost 0 bases. The CDR3 runs 16 residues. The germline CDR1 and CDR2 sequences are GTSNPN and SVGIG (reference sequence). Here the CDR3 reads CAWRKPTSGISYEQYF. CDR3 DNA sequence: TGTGCCTGGAGGAAACCGACTAGCGGTATCTCCTACGAGCAGTACTTC.

The chain couples TRBV4-1 to TRBJ2-7, with D maybe TRBD2 (5 bases). Per germline, CDR1 MGHRA and CDR2 YSYEKL. The CDR3 is made up of 14 amino acids. Trimming shortened V by 1 base and J by 3 bases, and 10 bases separated the two germline ends. CDR3: CASSQAGKIYEQYF. CDR3 in DNA: TGCGCCAGCAGCCAAGCCGGGAAAATCTACGAGCAGTACTTC.

J is TRBJ1-6 and V is TRBV6-2 or TRBV6-3; possibly TRBD1 for D (6 bases). This CDR3 comprises 15 residues. V lost 2 bases and J 10 bases, leaving 15 bases between the germline ends. Germline values: CDR1 MNHEY, CDR2 SVGEGT. As DNA, the CDR3 is TGTGCCAGCAGTTACGTGGGGGCGCAGAACTCACCCCTCCACTTT. This sequence encodes CASSYVGAQNSPLHF.

This clone has only one observation. V and J are TRBV9 and TRBJ1-5, with D unclear. V was clipped by 0 bases and J by 1 base, with 11 bases between them. This CDR3 comprises 16 residues. Germline V gene lookup returns CDR1 SGDLS and CDR2 YYNGEE. This chain's CDR3 is CASSVDPGFSNQPQHF. CDR3 nucleotides: TGTGCCAGCAGCGTAGATCCGGGTTTCAGCAATCAGCCCCAGCATTTT.

The genes are TRBV7-2 and TRBJ2-7; 11 positions match TRBD2. Trimming at V came to 5 bases and at J to 4 bases, leaving 4 bases not matched to a gene. Germline CDR1 is SGHTA and CDR2 is FQGNSA. This CDR3 is built from 14 residues. The CDR3 loop reads CASSPLAGGYEQYF. The DNA of the CDR3 is TGTGCCAGCAGCCCGCTAGCGGGAGGTTACGAGCAGTACTTC. Full variable domain (missing parts from reference TRBV7-2 and TRBJ2-7): GAGVSQSPSNKVTEKGKDVELRCDPISGHTALYWYRQSLGQGLEFLIYFQGNSAPDKSGLPSDRFSAERTGGSVSTLTIQRTQQEDSAVYLCASSPLAGGYEQYFGPGTRLTVT.

Concerning this clone itself: Other DNA sequences within the sample encode an identical CDR3. This rearrangement joins TRBV5-1 to TRBJ1-3; 7 bases are shared with TRBD1. The CDR3 sequence is 15 residues long. The germline V gene encodes CDR1 SGHRS and CDR2 YFSETQ. J lost 4 bases, V lost 0 bases, and 4 bases had no gene match. The CDR3 loop is CASSLVQGTGNTIYF. The CDR3 bases are TGCGCCAGCAGCTTGGTACAGGGGACCGGAAACACCATATATTTT.

J is TRBJ2-7 and V is TRBV15, with a weak D call TRBD2 (6 bases). Germline assignment: CDR1 LNHNV and CDR2 YYDKDF (reference sequence). This CDR3 is built from 14 residues. V lost 8 bases and J lost 1, with 15 bases in between. CDR3 bases: TGTGCCACCTCGGGGACTTCAACGTCCTACGAGCAGTACTTC. This encodes CATSGTSTSYEQYF.

The chain's CDR3 is CASSVGRSDTGEKLFF. CDR3 DNA: TGTGCCAGCAGCGTAGGCCGATCGGACACCGGGGAAAAACTGTTTTTT. The genes are TRBV9 and TRBJ1-4, with a weak D call TRBD1 (5 bases). V lost 0 bases and J 8 bases, leaving 17 bases between the germline ends. Germline CDR1 reads SGDLS; CDR2 reads YYNGEE. This CDR3 comprises 16 residues.

The chain combines TRBV2 with TRBJ1-5; maybe TRBD1 (6 bases). Trimming shortened V by 6 bases and J by 6 bases, and 18 bases separated the two germline ends. CDR1 is SNHLY, CDR2 FYNNEI, per germline. This CDR3 contains 15 residues. Here the CDR3 reads CASRAPGGAGQPQHF. CDR3 sequence (DNA): TGTGCCAGCAGGGCCCCGGGGGGGGCAGGTCAGCCCCAGCATTTT.